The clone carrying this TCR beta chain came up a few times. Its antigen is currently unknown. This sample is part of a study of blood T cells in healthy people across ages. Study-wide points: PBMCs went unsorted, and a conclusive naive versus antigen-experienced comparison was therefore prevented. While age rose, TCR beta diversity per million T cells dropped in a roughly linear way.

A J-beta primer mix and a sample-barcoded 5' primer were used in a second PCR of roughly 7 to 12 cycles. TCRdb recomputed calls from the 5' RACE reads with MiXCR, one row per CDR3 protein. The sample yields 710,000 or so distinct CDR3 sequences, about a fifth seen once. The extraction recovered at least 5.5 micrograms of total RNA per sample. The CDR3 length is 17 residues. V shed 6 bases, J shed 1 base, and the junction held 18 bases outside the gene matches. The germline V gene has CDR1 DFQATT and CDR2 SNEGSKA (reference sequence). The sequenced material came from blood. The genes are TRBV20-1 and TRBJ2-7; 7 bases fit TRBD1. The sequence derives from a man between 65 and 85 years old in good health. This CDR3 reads CSAETWDSYNTSYEQYF. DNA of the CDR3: TGCAGTGCGGAAACGTGGGACAGTTATAATACTTCCTACGAGCAGTACTTC.